This T cell receptor (beta chain) was recorded in a study of T cells in Graves' hyperthyroidism and ophthalmopathy. Germline V CDR1 and CDR2: SNHLY, FYNNEI. The CDR3 consists of 14 residues. V was cut by 2 bases and J by 1 base, with 8 bases left in between. The diagnostic basis comprised clinical symptoms, serum thyroxine and TRAb, thyroid ultrasound and orbital computed tomography. In this sample, this clonotype turned up many times. The investigators amplified TCR beta CDR3 regions from RNA transcripts. Initially, a first-round RT-PCR of the TCR CDR3 employed the HTBI primer set. TCRdb used MiXCR to reprocess the multiplex PCR reads, holding one entry per CDR3 protein. The table has around 480,000 distinct CDR3 sequences, approximately 14% seen once; the top ten hold around 17%.

The chain is built from TRBV2 and TRBJ1-1; no clear D gene. The sequence was collected from a woman younger than 30 with Graves' hyperthyroidism. Sequenced: blood. The CDR3 DNA is TGTGCCAGCAGTGAAAGGACGGCGAACACTGAAGCTTTCTTT. This codes for CASSERTANTEAFF.